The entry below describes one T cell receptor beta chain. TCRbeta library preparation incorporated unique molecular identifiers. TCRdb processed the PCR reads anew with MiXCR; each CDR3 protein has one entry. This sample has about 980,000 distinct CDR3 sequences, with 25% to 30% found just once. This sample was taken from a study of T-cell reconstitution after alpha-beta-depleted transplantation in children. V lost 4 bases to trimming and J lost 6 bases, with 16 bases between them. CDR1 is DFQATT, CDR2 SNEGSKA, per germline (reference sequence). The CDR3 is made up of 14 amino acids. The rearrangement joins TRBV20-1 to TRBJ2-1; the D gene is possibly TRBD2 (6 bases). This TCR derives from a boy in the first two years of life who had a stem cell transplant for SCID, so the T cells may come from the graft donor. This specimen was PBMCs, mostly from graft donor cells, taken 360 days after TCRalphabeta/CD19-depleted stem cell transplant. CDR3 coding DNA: TGCAGTGCTAACGGGGACTGGGCGAGCAATGAGCAGTTCTTC. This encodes CSANGDWASNEQFF.